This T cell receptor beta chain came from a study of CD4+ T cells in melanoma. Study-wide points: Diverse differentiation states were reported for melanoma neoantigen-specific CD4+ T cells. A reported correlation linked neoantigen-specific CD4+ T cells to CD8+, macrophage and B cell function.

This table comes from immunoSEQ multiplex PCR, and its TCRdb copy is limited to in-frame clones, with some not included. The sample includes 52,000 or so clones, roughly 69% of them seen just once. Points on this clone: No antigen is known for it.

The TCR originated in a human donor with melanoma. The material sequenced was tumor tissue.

This CDR3 reads CAIGSQGTTEAFF. For the CDR3, the DNA is TGTGCCATCGGGAGCCAGGGAACCACTGAAGCTTTCTTT. This chain links TRBV10-3 with TRBJ1-1; D might be TRBD1 (5 bases). The CDR3 length is 13 residues. Germline V gene lookup returns CDR1 ENHRY and CDR2 SYGVKD. Between the trimmed V and J ends, which lost 8 bases and 4 bases, there was a span of 14 bases.